The rows below give T cell receptor beta chains drawn from one sample of a study of T-cell memory formation after mild COVID-19. TCRdb reprocessed the 5' RACE reads with MiXCR, giving one entry per CDR3 protein. This repertoire shows about 210,000 distinct CDR3 sequences, about 27% found once; its top ten account for approximately 10%. The sequencing sample was made of PBMCs or a T cell subset sorted from them (not recorded which). The receptors were gathered from an adult woman who had mild COVID-19 (a few samples of this study predate the infection). Cell type and time point are not known. CDR3s include the opening cysteine and the closing phenylalanine or tryptophan. Fields, in order: V gene, D gene, CDR3 protein. D genes are given only for firm matches.

>TRBV3-1|NA
CASSQVPGAVYNEQFF
>TRBV6-5|NA
CASSSLGGSGNTIYF
>TRBV2|TRBD2
CASRVAGIRTDTQYF
>TRBV5-4|TRBD1
CASSPTPEFGQGYEQYF
>TRBV4-1|TRBD1
CASSPLDRASYEQYF
>TRBV7-2|TRBD2
CASSQGTSGQETQYF
>TRBV7-9|TRBD1
CASSLVPRTGWYGYTF
>TRBV24-1|NA
CATKLNTEAFF
>TRBV12-3/TRBV12-4|TRBD1
CASSSRDRGYEQYF
>TRBV15|TRBD2
CATSRDQAGGPTGELFF
>TRBV11-2|NA
CASSLFRGYTF
>TRBV24-1|TRBD1
CATSDSRGQGVDKTQYF
>TRBV25-1|NA
CASSESEGGGAETQYF
>TRBV20-1|TRBD1
CSASQGAGEKLFF
>TRBV29-1|NA
CSVRTNYGYTF
>TRBV27|NA
CASKAGSPSYEQYF
>TRBV10-3|NA
CAISEWGRGTRNEQFF
>TRBV7-3|NA
CASSLTGNNYGYTF